The 24 T cell receptor beta chains presented below share a single source sample, sequenced in a study of Graves' ophthalmopathy and Graves' hyperthyroidism (dated by TCRdb to between 2017 and 2018). This sample was sequenced with an Illumina HiSeq 2000. For repertoire sequencing, the TCR beta CDR3 regions were amplified from RNA transcripts. The first round of RT-PCR was done with HTBI primers and the Qiagen OneStep RT-PCR kit, and was followed by a second round of multiplex PCR, then size selection and purification. In-frame beta chains were kept once TCRdb had trimmed the public reads at Q25 with fastp and called clones with MiXCR. Rows matching on CDR3 protein sequence are summarized as one entry with the most common DNA and genes. The sample contains some 160,000 distinct CDR3 sequences, approximately 40% of them found a single time. Together, the top ten hold about 8.2% of the sample. Sequencing used peripheral blood. These TCRs come from a man aged 25-40 years with Graves' ophthalmopathy. Donor details come from another sample of the same person, matched by shared clones.

This clonotype was counted between two and nine times. The gene calls are TRBV28 and TRBJ1-1; D not resolved. The CDR3 totals 12 residues. CDR1 and CDR2 from the germline V gene are MDHEN and SYDVKM. Trimming shortened V by 7 bases and J by 8 bases, and 14 bases separated the two germline ends. The DNA for the CDR3 is TGTGCCAGCAACCGAGGAAACGCCGAAGCTTTCTTT. Its protein is CASNRGNAEAFF.

This clonotype was seen ten or more times. The genes are TRBV12-3 or TRBV12-4 and TRBJ1-5; no firm D call. Trimming removed 5 bases from V and 7 bases from J, with 18 bases in between. This CDR3 contains 15 residues. CDR3 in amino acids: CASSQGSPGIQPQHF. DNA for the CDR3: TGTGCCAGCAGTCAAGGATCCCCGGGGATCCAGCCCCAGCATTTT.

The chain joins TRBV6-5 to TRBJ2-5; weak D call: TRBD1 (5 bases). The CDR3 runs to 15 residues. Deletions cut 0 bases from V and 2 bases from J, with 10 bases between. Looked up from germline, CDR1 is MNHEY and CDR2 is SVGAGI. The CDR3 DNA follows: TGTGCCAGCAGTTACTCTTCAGGGCGGCAAGAGACCCAGTACTTC. Amino acids: CASSYSSGRQETQYF.

The genes are TRBV6-1 and TRBJ1-6, with D tentatively TRBD1 (6 bases). The CDR3 consists of 12 residues. Germline V lookup: CDR1 MNHNS, CDR2 SASEGT. V gave up 11 bases and J gave up 10 bases, with 15 bases separating them. The CDR3 nucleotides read TGTGCCTACGGGGGGGCAGGGTCACCCCTCCACTTT. Amino acid sequence: CAYGGAGSPLHF.

The chain is built from TRBV6-5 and TRBJ1-2, with 7 bases that match TRBD1. The germline gives CDR1 MNHEY, CDR2 SVGAGI. There are 13 residues in the CDR3. V lost 1 base and J lost 4; bases outside the gene matches: 0. This CDR3 is CASSYWDSYGYTF. CDR3 DNA: TGTGCCAGCAGTTACTGGGACAGCTATGGCTACACCTTC.

The chain combines TRBV6-1 with TRBJ2-7, with TRBD2 matching 11 bases. Germline V gene data show CDR1 as MNHNS and CDR2 as SASEGT. V lost 4 bases to trimming and J lost 0 bases; unmatched junction nucleotides: 5. CDR3 length: 16 amino acids. CDR3 in amino acids: CASSGLAGLSSYEQYF. In DNA form, the CDR3 reads TGTGCCAGCAGTGGACTAGCGGGGCTAAGCTCCTACGAGCAGTACTTC.

The sample holds many counts of this clonotype. This chain joins TRBV11-2 and TRBJ1-5; D uncertain. Germline loops: CDR1 SGHAT, CDR2 FQNNGV. Between the trimmed V and J ends, which lost 2 bases and 6 bases, there was a span of 14 bases. The CDR3 is 15 residues long. The CDR3 loop reads CASSLKAVGFQPQHF. Written as DNA, the CDR3 is TGTGCCAGCAGCTTAAAAGCGGTAGGGTTTCAGCCCCAGCATTTT.

This clonotype has a count of ten or more. This chain uses TRBV30 with TRBJ2-7, with D possibly being TRBD1 (6 bases). V lost 4 bases to trimming and J lost 4 bases, with 11 bases between them. CDR3 length equals 12 residues. CDR1 is GTSNPN, CDR2 SVGIG, per germline (reference sequence). This chain's CDR3 is CAWNRGNYEQYF. In nucleotides, the CDR3 is TGTGCCTGGAATAGGGGGAATTACGAGCAGTACTTC. Full variable domain (remainder filled in from reference TRBV30 and TRBJ2-7): SQTIHQWPATLVQPVGSPLSLECTVEGTSNPNLYWYRQAAGRGLQLLFYSVGIGQISSEVPQNLSASRPQDRQFILSSKKLLLSDSGFYLCAWNRGNYEQYFGPGTRLTVT.

This clonotype was detected many times. The V and J genes are TRBV4-2 and TRBJ2-5; D gene uncertain. Trimming removed 1 base from V and 1 base from J, with 10 bases in between. The CDR3 has 15 amino acids. Germline V gene lookup returns CDR1 LGHNA and CDR2 YNFKEQ. The CDR3 DNA sequence: TGTGCCAGCAGCCAAGTTGGGTGGGGCCAAGAGACCCAGTACTTC. It encodes CASSQVGWGQETQYF.

This sequence joins TRBV12-3 or TRBV12-4 and TRBJ1-5; no definite D call. Trimming removed 1 base at V and 2 bases at J, with 9 bases between. The CDR3 length is 15 residues. CDR3 residues: CASSLVWSGNQPQHF. The DNA of the CDR3 is TGTGCCAGCAGTTTAGTATGGAGCGGCAATCAGCCCCAGCATTTT.

This clonotype was recorded many times. V gene TRBV6-2 or TRBV6-3 combines with J gene TRBJ2-7; 9 nucleotides align to TRBD2. The CDR3 is 14 residues long. The germline gives CDR1 MNHEY, CDR2 SVGEGT. The J segment lost 4 bases and the V segment lost 4 bases, leaving 5 bases of the junction unmatched. CDR3 residues: CASSSGLASYEQYF. The CDR3 bases are TGTGCCAGCAGTTCTGGACTAGCGAGTTACGAGCAGTACTTC.

This clonotype has more than one count but fewer than ten. The chain recombines TRBV20-1 with TRBJ2-5; 9 bases match TRBD1. The junction had 7 bases not matched to a gene; V was cut back by 6 bases and J by 2 bases. From germline, CDR1 is DFQATT and CDR2 SNEGSKA (reference sequence). This CDR3 is built from 14 residues. CDR3 sequence (DNA): TGCAGTGCCGGACACAGGGGGCTTCAAGAGACCCAGTACTTC. Residues: CSAGHRGLQETQYF.

In this sample, this clonotype turned up many times. The J gene is TRBJ1-5, the V gene TRBV28; tentatively, D is TRBD1 (6 bases). The length of the CDR3 is 15 residues. Germline V gives CDR1 MDHEN, CDR2 SYDVKM. The ends were cut back, 2 bases at V and 1 base at J, with 9 bases in the middle. The chain's CDR3 is CASSLVRGSNQPQHF. The CDR3 DNA reads TGTGCCAGCAGTTTAGTCAGGGGAAGCAATCAGCCCCAGCATTTT. The variable domain in full, with the rest retrieved from reference TRBV28 and TRBJ1-5, is DVKVTQSSRYLVKRTGEKVFLECVQDMDHENMFWYRQDPGLGLRLIYFSYDVKMKEKGDIPEGYSVSREKKERFSLILESASTNQTSMYLCASSLVRGSNQPQHFGDGTRLSIL.

This clonotype occurred many times. The CDR3 reads CASTPDRGGNQPQHF. The CDR3 region has the DNA TGTGCCAGCACCCCGGACAGGGGAGGCAATCAGCCCCAGCATTTT. This sequence joins TRBV6-5 and TRBJ1-5; 9 bases line up with TRBD1. Germline V CDR1 and CDR2: MNHEY, SVGAGI. The J segment lost 2 bases and the V segment lost 7 bases, leaving 6 bases of the junction unmatched. The CDR3 is 15 residues long.

The chain employs TRBV5-1 and TRBJ1-1; TRBD1 matches at 9 bases. The germline gives CDR1 SGHRS, CDR2 YFSETQ. The junction had 5 bases not matched to a gene; V was cut back by 4 bases and J by 4 bases. The CDR3 covers 14 residues. The CDR3 spells CASSPLQGATEAFF. The CDR3 bases are TGCGCCAGCAGCCCGCTACAGGGGGCCACTGAAGCTTTCTTT.

This clonotype has ten or more counts. The gene calls are TRBV29-1 and TRBJ1-1; 8 bases agree with TRBD1. J lost 2 bases, V lost 2 bases, and 10 bases had no gene match. Germline loops: CDR1 SQVTM, CDR2 ANQGSEA. This CDR3 has 16 amino acids. CDR3 sequence reads: CSVEMRQGLGNTEAFF. In DNA form, the CDR3 reads TGCAGCGTTGAAATGAGACAGGGGTTGGGTAACACTGAAGCTTTCTTT. Based on the CDR3 plus reference TRBV29-1 and TRBJ1-1, the full variable domain is SAVISQKPSRDICQRGTSLTIQCQVDSQVTMMFWYRQQPGQSLTLIATANQGSEATYESGFVIDKFPISRPNLTFSTLTVSNMSPEDSSIYLCSVEMRQGLGNTEAFFGQGTRLTVV.

This clonotype was counted only a few times. The rearrangement uses TRBV6-5 and TRBJ1-2; perhaps TRBD1 as D (5 bases). Germline V CDR1 and CDR2: MNHEY, SVGAGI. V was shortened by 3 bases and J by 4 bases, with 9 bases between the two germline ends. CDR3 length: 13 residues. The CDR3 here is CASSYQGLYGYTF. The CDR3, as DNA: TGTGCCAGCAGTTATCAGGGACTCTATGGCTACACCTTC.

The chain couples TRBV12-3 or TRBV12-4 to TRBJ2-7; D perhaps matches TRBD1 (6 bases). The CDR3 extends over 18 amino acids. V lost 3 bases and J lost 3, with 24 bases in between. CDR3 coding DNA: TGTGCCAGCAGTTTGTGGGGACAACGGGCGCGCACAAACTACGAGCAGTACTTC. Translated, it gives CASSLWGQRARTNYEQYF.

This clonotype showed up just once. V is TRBV20-1 and J is TRBJ2-7; D call uncertain. This CDR3 is 13 amino acids long. Trimming stripped 0 bases from V and 4 bases from J, with 10 bases between. Germline V lookup: CDR1 DFQATT, CDR2 SNEGSKA (reference sequence). Written as DNA, the CDR3 is TGCAGTGCTAGAGATCCCCTGGGGTACGAGCAGTACTTC. It specifies CSARDPLGYEQYF.

The V call is TRBV2, the J call TRBJ2-5; D is perhaps TRBD1 (6 bases). The CDR3 is made up of 15 amino acids. CDR1 and CDR2 from the germline V gene are SNHLY and FYNNEI. V lost 8 bases, J lost 5 bases, and 21 bases lay in between. CDR3: CASGISVGAGETQYF. CDR3 DNA sequence: TGTGCCAGCGGAATTAGCGTGGGGGCCGGGGAGACCCAGTACTTC.

The chain is built from TRBV12-3 or TRBV12-4 and TRBJ2-5; TRBD1 aligns across 8 bases. The CDR3 consists of 15 residues. Trimming removed 4 bases from V and 5 bases from J; junction bases left unmatched: 9. The CDR3 DNA reads as TGTGCCAGCAGTTGGAGGTCAGGGGGCGAGGAGACCCAGTACTTC. This translates into CASSWRSGGEETQYF.

This clonotype has ten or more counts. The gene calls are TRBV28 and TRBJ1-5; perhaps TRBD1 as D (6 bases). CDR1 and CDR2 (germline): MDHEN, SYDVKM. Trimming cost V 7 bases and J 3 bases, with 19 bases left between them. The CDR3 is 16 residues long. The DNA of the CDR3 is TGTGCCAGCACCCTTCCCCTCTCAGGGGCCAATCAGCCCCAGCATTTT. It specifies CASTLPLSGANQPQHF.

This clonotype has only one observation. The J gene is TRBJ2-5, the V gene TRBV12-5; 9 bases line up with TRBD2. CDR3 length: 22 amino acids. V dropped 4 bases and J dropped 3; count of bases not matched to a gene: 27. Germline CDR1 is LGHNT and CDR2 is FRNRAP. The CDR3 loop reads CASGSDDSGRIISGLGEETQYF. The CDR3 nucleotides are TGTGCTAGTGGTTCCGACGACAGCGGGAGGATAATTTCAGGGCTGGGAGAAGAGACCCAGTACTTC. The full variable domain, rest sourced from reference TRBV12-5 and TRBJ2-5, is DARVTQTPRHKVTEMGQEVTMRCQPILGHNTVFWYRQTMMQGLELLAYFRNRAPLDDSGMPKDRFSAEMPDATLATLKIQPSEPRDSAVYFCASGSDDSGRIISGLGEETQYFGPGTRLLVL.

The genes are TRBV7-8 and TRBJ2-2, with 11 bases matching TRBD2. The germline V gene encodes CDR1 SGHVS and CDR2 FQNEAQ. V was pared by 5 bases and J by 6 bases, with 5 bases of the junction left unmatched. The CDR3 has 15 residues. The CDR3, as DNA: TGTGCCAGCAGCGAATCACTAGCGGGAGCCGGGGAGCTGTTTTTT. It encodes CASSESLAGAGELFF.